This TCR beta chain comes out of a study of response to subunit inactivated influenza vaccine. The study's findings and limits: It was suggested by the authors that few new T cells are recruited by each seasonal influenza vaccination.

This clonotype was detected a few times. The antigen is unknown. Germline is not matched at one junction end, which may reflect a read error. TCRdb reprocessed the RT-PCR reads via MiXCR and lists one record per CDR3 protein. This sample has about 700,000 distinct CDR3 sequences, with approximately 15% found just once. Per the germline V gene, CDR1 is DFQATT and CDR2 is SNEGSKA (reference sequence). This CDR3 has 14 amino acids. The receptor's source is a man aged 50 to 60 who received an inactivated influenza vaccine. Source: PBMCs from blood, taken 14 to 15 days before vaccination. This chain connects TRBV20-1 to TRBJ2-1; TRBD2 aligns across 12 bases. The CDR3 bases are TGCAGTGGTAGAGGGCTAGCGGGAGGGACTGAGCAGTTCTTC. Translation gives CSGRGLAGGTEQFF.